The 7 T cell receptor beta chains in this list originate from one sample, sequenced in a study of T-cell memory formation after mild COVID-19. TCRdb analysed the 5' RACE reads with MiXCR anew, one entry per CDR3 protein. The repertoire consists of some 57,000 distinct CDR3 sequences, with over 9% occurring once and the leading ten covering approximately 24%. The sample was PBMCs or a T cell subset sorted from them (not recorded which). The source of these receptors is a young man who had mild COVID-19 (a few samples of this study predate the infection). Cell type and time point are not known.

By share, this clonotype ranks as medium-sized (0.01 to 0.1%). The CDR3 loop reads CASSPGQGFLTEAQYF. In DNA, the CDR3 is TGTGCCAGCAGCCCGGGACAGGGGTTTCTTACCGAGGCCCAGTACTTC. The chain is built from TRBV9 and TRBJ2-5; TRBD1 matches at 10 bases. There are 16 residues in the CDR3. The trim removed 4 bases at V and 9 bases at J, leaving 15 bases unmatched. The germline CDR1 and CDR2 sequences are SGDLS and YYNGEE.

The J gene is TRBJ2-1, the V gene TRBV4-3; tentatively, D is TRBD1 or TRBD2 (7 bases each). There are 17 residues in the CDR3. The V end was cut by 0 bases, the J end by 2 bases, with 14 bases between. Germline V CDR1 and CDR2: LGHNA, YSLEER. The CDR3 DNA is TGCGCCAGCAGCCAAGATGGGGAGGGGGCTCCCTACAATGAGCAGTTCTTC. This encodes CASSQDGEGAPYNEQFF.

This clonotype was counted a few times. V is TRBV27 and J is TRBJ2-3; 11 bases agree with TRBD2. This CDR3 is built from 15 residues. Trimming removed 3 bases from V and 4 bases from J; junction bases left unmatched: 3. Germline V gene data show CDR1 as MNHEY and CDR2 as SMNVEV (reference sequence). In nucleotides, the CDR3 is TGTGCCAGCAGTTTTCTAGCGGGGGGTCCAGATACGCAGTATTTT. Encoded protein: CASSFLAGGPDTQYF.

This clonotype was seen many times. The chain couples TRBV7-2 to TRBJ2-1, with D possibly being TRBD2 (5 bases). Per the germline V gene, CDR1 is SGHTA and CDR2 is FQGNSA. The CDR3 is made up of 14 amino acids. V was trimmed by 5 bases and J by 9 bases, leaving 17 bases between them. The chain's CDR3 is CASSPDGVRGEQFF. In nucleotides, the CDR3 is TGTGCCAGCAGCCCAGACGGGGTACGAGGTGAGCAGTTCTTC. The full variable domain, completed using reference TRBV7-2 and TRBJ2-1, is GAGVSQSPSNKVTEKGKDVELRCDPISGHTALYWYRQSLGQGLEFLIYFQGNSAPDKSGLPSDRFSAERTGGSVSTLTIQRTQQEDSAVYLCASSPDGVRGEQFFGPGTRLTVL.

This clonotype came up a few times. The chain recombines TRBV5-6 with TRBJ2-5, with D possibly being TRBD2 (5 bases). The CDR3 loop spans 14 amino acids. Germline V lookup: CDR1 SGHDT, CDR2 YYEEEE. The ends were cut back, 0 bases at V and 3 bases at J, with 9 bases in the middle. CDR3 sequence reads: CASSLVTREETQYF. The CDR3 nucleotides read TGTGCCAGCAGCTTGGTAACTAGAGAAGAGACCCAGTACTTC.

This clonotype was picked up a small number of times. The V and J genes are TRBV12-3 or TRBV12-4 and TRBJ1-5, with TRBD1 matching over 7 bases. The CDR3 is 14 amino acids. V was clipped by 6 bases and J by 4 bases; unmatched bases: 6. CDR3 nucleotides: TGTGCCAGCAGATTGGGCAGGGGGAATCAGCCCCAGCATTTT. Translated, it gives CASRLGRGNQPQHF.

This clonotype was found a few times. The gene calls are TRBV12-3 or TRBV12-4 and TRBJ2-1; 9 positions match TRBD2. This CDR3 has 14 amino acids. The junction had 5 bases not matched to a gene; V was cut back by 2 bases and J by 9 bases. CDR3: CASSLMLAGTEQFF. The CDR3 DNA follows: TGTGCCAGCAGTTTAATGCTAGCGGGGACTGAGCAGTTCTTC.